The T cell receptor (beta chain) described here comes from a study of blood T cell dynamics during melanoma immunotherapy. Study as a whole: Patients with metastatic melanoma got pembrolizumab or nivolumab-ipilimumab as first-line care.

The CDR3 length is 14 residues. V was clipped by 4 bases and J by 1 base, with 10 bases between them. In germline, CDR1 is ENHRY, CDR2 SYGVKD. TCRdb's table, derived via immunoSEQ multiplex PCR, lists solely in-frame clones and lacks some. The table lists some 9,300 clones, about 90% of them singletons. Study-wide results and caveats: Disease-control patients' PBMC repertoires became either more clonal or more diverse at W3. It remained unknown if the driving T cell clones were melanoma-specific.

Time point denoted: pre-treatment baseline. No patient had earlier systemic cancer treatment, concurrent immunosuppressants, or another active cancer. About this clone itself: What it binds is not known.

The genes are TRBV10-3 and TRBJ1-1, with D uncertain. The receptor's source is a human donor with melanoma. Sequencing was performed on blood, taken from a patient treated with checkpoint blockade. CDR3 residues: CAISAGPGNTEAFF. CDR3 coding DNA: TGTGCCATCAGTGCCGGCCCGGGGAACACTGAAGCTTTCTTT.